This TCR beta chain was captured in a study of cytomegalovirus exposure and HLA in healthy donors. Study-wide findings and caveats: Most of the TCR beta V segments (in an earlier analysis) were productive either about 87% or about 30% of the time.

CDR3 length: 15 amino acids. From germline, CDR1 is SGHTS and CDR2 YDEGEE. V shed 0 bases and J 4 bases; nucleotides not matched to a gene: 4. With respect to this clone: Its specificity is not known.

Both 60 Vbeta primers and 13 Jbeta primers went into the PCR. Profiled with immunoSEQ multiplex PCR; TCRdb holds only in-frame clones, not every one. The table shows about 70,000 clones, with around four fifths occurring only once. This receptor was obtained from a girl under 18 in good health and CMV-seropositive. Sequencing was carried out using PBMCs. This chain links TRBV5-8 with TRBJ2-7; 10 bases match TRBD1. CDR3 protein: CASSLGGTGAYEQYF. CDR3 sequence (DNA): TGTGCCAGCAGCTTGGGGGGGACAGGGGCGTACGAGCAGTACTTC. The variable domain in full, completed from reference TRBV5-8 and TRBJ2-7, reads EAGVTQSPTHLIKTRGQQATLRCSPISGHTSVYWYQQALGLGLQFLLWYDEGEERNRGNFPPRFSGRQFPNYSSELNVNALELEDSALYLCASSLGGTGAYEQYFGPGTRLTVT.